A single sample is the source of the 6 T cell receptor beta chains below, sequenced in a study of blood T cells in healthy people across ages. The authors ran a second PCR of roughly 6 to 12 cycles using a sample-barcoded 5' primer and a J-beta primer mix. TCRdb processed the 5' RACE reads anew with MiXCR; each CDR3 protein has one entry. The sample gives hundreds of thousands of distinct CDR3 sequences, under 70% of which show up once; 30% to 45% is in the top ten. The sample was blood. All receptors derive from a man aged 55 to 70 in good health.

V usage is TRBV6-5 and J usage is TRBJ2-6, with a possible D match to TRBD2 (5 bases). The length of the CDR3 is 18 residues. With 2 bases removed from V and 0 bases from J, the gap between germline ends came to 14 bases. Germline V CDR1 and CDR2: MNHEY, SVGAGI. CDR3 coding DNA: TGTGCCAGCAGTTACGGAGTTAAGCGGCCCTCTGGGGCCAACGTCCTGACTTTC. This encodes CASSYGVKRPSGANVLTF.

V is TRBV12-5 and J is TRBJ2-5; D is perhaps TRBD2 (5 bases). The J call may be incorrect, as the DNA end agrees better with TRBJ2-7. Germline assignment: CDR1 LGHNT and CDR2 FRNRAP. This CDR3 has 13 amino acids. CDR3 nucleotide sequence: TGTGCTAGTGGCTCGGAGAAGCGGTACGAGCAGTACTTC. It is translated as CASGSEKRYEQYF.

This clonotype was observed at least ten times. The CDR3 sequence: CASTPWGGTGTEAFF. In DNA form, the CDR3 reads TGTGCCAGCACCCCCTGGGGAGGGACGGGCACTGAAGCTTTCTTT. The gene calls are TRBV7-2 and TRBJ1-1; D possibly corresponds to TRBD1 (5 bases). Germline assignment: CDR1 SGHTA and CDR2 FQGNSA. The CDR3 is 15 amino acids. The ends were cut back, 7 bases at V and 4 bases at J, with 19 bases in the middle.

This clonotype was observed a handful of times. V and J are TRBV29-1 and TRBJ2-4, with 7 bases matching TRBD2. The J call may be wrong; the DNA end is better matched by TRBJ2-5. This CDR3 comprises 13 residues. The germline CDR1 and CDR2 sequences are SQVTM and ANQGSEA. The CDR3 nucleotides are TGCAGCGCCCCGACTAGGGAGGGAGAGACCCAGTACTTC. Translation: CSAPTREGETQYF.

CDR3 sequence reads: CASSSDRPTAYNEQFF. The CDR3, as DNA: TGTGCCAGCAGCTCCGACCGCCCGACAGCATACAATGAGCAGTTCTTC. The chain employs TRBV11-2 and TRBJ2-1, with TRBD1 as a possible D gene (5 bases). The CDR3 consists of 16 residues. Germline V gene sequence: CDR1 SGHAT, CDR2 FQNNGV. The ends were cut back, 4 bases at V and 4 bases at J, with 17 bases in the middle.

V gene TRBV20-1 combines with J gene TRBJ1-5; D ambiguous. Germline values: CDR1 DFQATT, CDR2 SNEGSKA (reference sequence). With 4 bases removed from V and 1 base from J, the gap between germline ends came to 5 bases. This CDR3 has 12 residues. The CDR3 spells CSAKRSNQPQHF. The CDR3 coding sequence is TGCAGTGCTAAGAGGAGCAATCAGCCCCAGCATTTT.